Below, 11 T cell receptor beta chains from the same sample are listed, as sequenced in a study of T cells in Graves' hyperthyroidism and ophthalmopathy. Researchers amplified the TCR beta CDR3 regions from RNA transcripts. During a first-round RT-PCR of the TCR CDR3, the HTBI primer set was used. TCRdb re-derived calls from the multiplex PCR reads in MiXCR, one entry per CDR3 protein. The data show a few hundred thousand distinct CDR3 sequences, roughly 13% seen once. Sequencing was done on a sample of blood. These receptor sequences come from a woman aged 18-30 years with Graves' hyperthyroidism.

This clonotype was seen more than once but under ten times. This chain connects TRBV9 to TRBJ1-2; the match to TRBD1 covers 7 bases. This CDR3 has 14 residues. V shed 3 bases and J 8 bases; nucleotides not matched to a gene: 10. Germline assignment: CDR1 SGDLS and CDR2 YYNGEE. Here the CDR3 reads CASSAGGNLEGYTF. The CDR3 nucleotides are TGTGCCAGCAGCGCAGGGGGAAACCTGGAAGGCTACACCTTC.

The sample holds many counts of this clonotype. The rearrangement uses TRBV6-1 and TRBJ2-1; weak D call: TRBD2 (7 bases). V lost 5 bases to trimming and J lost 10 bases, with 21 bases between them. The CDR3 totals 15 residues. The germline V gene has CDR1 MNHNS and CDR2 SASEGT. CDR3 DNA sequence: TGTGCCAGCAGTTACAGCGGGACAAGATTTTTGGAGCAGTTCTTC. Translation: CASSYSGTRFLEQFF.

This clonotype was seen many times. The rearrangement uses TRBV20-1 and TRBJ2-7; 12 bases agree with TRBD2. Germline V gene lookup returns CDR1 DFQATT and CDR2 SNEGSKA (reference sequence). The CDR3 has 14 amino acids. V gave up 6 bases and J gave up 2 bases; unmatched junction bases: 5. This CDR3 reads CSAITSGRTYEQYF. The DNA for the CDR3 is TGCAGTGCAATTACTAGCGGGAGGACCTACGAGCAGTACTTC.

The rearrangement links TRBV6-2 or TRBV6-3 to TRBJ1-6; 7 nucleotides match TRBD1. The CDR3 is 15 amino acids. J gave up 8 bases and V 5 bases, and 9 bases lay outside the gene matches. In germline, CDR1 is MNHEY, CDR2 SVGEGT. CDR3: CASSPRQGLDSPLHF. The CDR3 region has the DNA TGTGCCAGCAGTCCCCGACAGGGTCTAGATTCACCCCTCCACTTT.

This chain connects TRBV20-1 to TRBJ2-2; a weak D match, TRBD2 (7 bases). This CDR3 is 18 amino acids long. Germline CDR1 reads DFQATT; CDR2 reads SNEGSKA (reference sequence). V shed 5 bases and J shed 6 bases, with 28 bases lying between them. In DNA, the CDR3 is TGCAGTGCTCCAAAAGGGGGTCGAGGGAGGGCCTCTTCCGGGGAGCTGTTTTTT. The encoded protein is CSAPKGGRGRASSGELFF.

The chain's CDR3 is CASSHRGSSYEQYF. The CDR3 coding sequence is TGTGCCAGTTCCCACAGGGGGAGCTCCTACGAGCAGTACTTC. This chain joins TRBV19 and TRBJ2-7, with TRBD1 identical over 8 bases. Trimming removed 8 bases from V and 0 bases from J; junction bases left unmatched: 6. The CDR3 sequence is 14 residues long. Germline V CDR1 and CDR2: LNHDA, SQIVND (reference sequence).

This clonotype was observed a few times. The chain uses TRBV6-1 and TRBJ2-5; D not resolved. Germline V gene data show CDR1 as MNHNS and CDR2 as SASEGT. Deletions cut 1 base from V and 0 bases from J, with 9 bases between. The CDR3 sequence is 15 residues long. The CDR3 region has the DNA TGTGCCAGCAGTGAAGTAACCGACAACCAAGAGACCCAGTACTTC. Protein: CASSEVTDNQETQYF.

The chain combines TRBV19 with TRBJ1-1; D unclear. V was cut by 6 bases and J by 3 bases, with 11 bases left in between. CDR1 is LNHDA, CDR2 SQIVND, per germline (reference sequence). The CDR3 is 13 amino acids. CDR3 sequence (DNA): TGTGCCAGTAGAGCCGAGGAACACACTGAAGCTTTCTTT. This sequence encodes CASRAEEHTEAFF. Filled out from reference TRBV19 and TRBJ1-1, the complete variable domain reads DGGITQSPKYLFRKEGQNVTLSCEQNLNHDAMYWYRQDPGQGLRLIYYSQIVNDFQKGDIAEGYSVSREKKESFPLTVTSAQKNPTAFYLCASRAEEHTEAFFGQGTRLTVV.

This clonotype was picked up many times. This chain joins TRBV28 and TRBJ2-1, with 7 bases aligning to TRBD1. This CDR3 is 15 amino acids long. The germline V gene encodes CDR1 MDHEN and CDR2 SYDVKM. Trimming took 5 bases from V and 4 from J; bases not matched to a gene: 8. This chain's CDR3 is CASSPGTAHYNEQFF. The CDR3 nucleotides are TGTGCCAGCAGTCCCGGGACAGCTCATTACAATGAGCAGTTCTTC.

The table lists this clonotype with a few counts. The rearrangement uses TRBV6-1 and TRBJ2-6; the D is unclear. Trimming removed 6 bases at V and 0 bases at J, with 15 bases between. This CDR3 region has 17 residues. Germline CDR1 MNHNS, CDR2 SASEGT. CDR3 protein: CASSSVSSTSGANVLTF. CDR3 bases: TGTGCCAGCAGCTCGGTTTCCTCCACCTCTGGGGCCAACGTCCTGACTTTC.

This clonotype was seen more than once but under ten times. The chain recombines TRBV5-8 with TRBJ2-7; D not resolved. Germline CDR1 reads SGHTS; CDR2 reads YDEGEE. Trimming took 3 bases from V and 2 from J, leaving 15 bases between them. This CDR3 is 15 amino acids long. The CDR3, as DNA: TGTGCCAGCAGCTCGTTGGGAAGGCCGCCCTACGAGCAGTACTTC. Protein sequence: CASSSLGRPPYEQYF.